This TCR beta chain comes out of a study of blood T cell repertoires in COVID-19 (dated by TCRdb to the early 2020s). A note on the overall study: Samples from collaborators originated in the United States, Italy and Spain and spanned both the acute and convalescent phases of COVID-19. Subjects who had been exposed to COVID-19, were actively infected with it, or had recovered from it provided the deeply sampled blood TCRbeta repertoires that made up the dataset. The prospective study material was composed of cDNA or gDNA derived from T cells, B-cell-depleted T cells, or PBMCs. Samples came from the ongoing ImmuneRACE study (first 160 participants) plus 1,254 subjects from 6 global collaborators. A freely available public database, intended as a resource for researchers studying the immune response to SARS-CoV-2, is where the repertoires were released. Nearly every sample came with metadata listing a de-identified subject ID, COVID-19 status, age in years and sex. Where HLA class I and class II types were available, the types were taken from metadata supplied by the sample provider, not from assay-based typing.

TCRbeta CDR3 regions were amplified from genomic DNA using the immunoSEQ Assay, a bias-controlled multiplex PCR. The original pipeline was this. The number of nucleated cells in each sample was estimated by amplification of reference gene primers within the assay. To quantify the absolute abundance of each unique TCRbeta CDR3 rearrangement, sequence reads were collapsed and filtered. For each sample, productive Simpson clonality was calculated by taking the square root of Simpson's diversity index across productive rearrangements. TCRdb provides this immuneACCESS table in a form limited to in-frame rearrangements. Some clones are lacking; in checked studies, under half of them reflect an unresolved V gene, and why the rest are absent is not known. V, J and clone size are those of that table, while D and trimming were read from the DNA. Within this sample are around 82,000 clones, with roughly 90% of them counted one time only. The ten largest clonotypes hold 9% to 15% of the sample.

The paper as a whole reports these results and caveats: How much clinical and demographic metadata was included differed by source and by participant, and the metadata was provided uncurated.

The collaborating institutions used their own protocols to collect whole blood in K2EDTA tubes. For TCRbeta analysis, collaborators shipped samples in one of three forms: frozen whole blood, isolated PBMCs, or DNA extracted from either of those sample types. For this clone: Its antigen is still unknown. Within one base of it there is no much larger clone, and no base qualities were kept.

Looking up the germline V gene yields CDR1 SNHLY and CDR2 FYNNEI. Compared with germline, V lacks 7 bases and J lacks 8 bases; bases without a gene match: 4. There are 12 amino acids in the CDR3, from cysteine to phenylalanine inclusive. Just the 36-base CDR3 DNA is kept, in frame starting at base 1. Rearrangement joined TRBV2 to TRBJ1-4; TRBD1 agrees with 7 junctional bases. The sample was peripheral blood. The receptor's source is a man in his sixties or seventies with active or convalescent COVID-19. The CDR3 reads CASNRGVEKLFF. The sequence in DNA is TGTGCCAGCAACAGGGGAGTGGAAAAACTGTTTTTT.